This record looks at one T cell receptor (beta chain) sequence and its context. These data come from a study of blood T cell repertoires in COVID-19. Study background: Sites in the United States, Italy and Spain provided acute and convalescent COVID-19 samples. T cells, B-cell-depleted T cells, or PBMCs supplied cDNA or gDNA.

Authors' data handling: Scientists estimated how many nucleated cells there were by amplifying reference gene primers. Profiling relied on immunoSEQ multiplex PCR, and the TCRdb table lists in-frame clones only, not all of them. That table gives V, J and clone size, and the DNA gave D and trimming. The table has approximately 310,000 clones, approximately 89% seen once. This TCR came from a woman in her fifties or sixties who had recovered from COVID-19. Sequenced: peripheral blood.

The chain's CDR3 is CASSLDRGQPQHF. CDR3 DNA: TGTGCCAGCAGCTTAGATCGGGGTCAGCCCCAGCATTTT. The V call is TRBV7-8, the J call TRBJ1-5; D uncertain. The germline CDR1 and CDR2 sequences are SGHVS and FQNEAQ. Trimming pared 1 base from V and 6 bases from J, leaving 7 bases between. This CDR3 has 13 residues.